This passage covers 9 T cell receptor beta chains from one sample sequenced in a study of cytotoxic CD8 clonotypes in ibrutinib-treated CLL. Repertoires were generated with immunoSEQ multiplex PCR, while TCRdb's copy carries only in-frame clones and drops some. The table lists about 21,000 clones, around 70% of them singletons. The material sequenced was PBMCs, taken before ibrutinib treatment. These TCRs come from a human donor with chronic lymphocytic leukemia.

This sequence joins TRBV7-8 and TRBJ2-3, with TRBD1 matching over 8 bases. V trimming: 0 bases; J trimming: 0 bases; junction bases outside the gene matches: 5. Germline V gene lookup returns CDR1 SGHVS and CDR2 FQNEAQ. This CDR3 region has 17 residues. The CDR3 DNA is TGTGCCAGCAGCTTAGCTCAGGGGGCGCGGAGCACAGATACGCAGTATTTT. This encodes CASSLAQGARSTDTQYF. The full variable domain, rest sourced from reference TRBV7-8 and TRBJ2-3, is GAGVSQSPRYKVAKRGQDVALRCDPISGHVSLFWYQQALGQGPEFLTYFQNEAQLDKSGLPSDRFFAERPEGSVSTLKIQRTQQEDSAVYLCASSLAQGARSTDTQYFGPGTRLTVL.

The gene calls are TRBV10-3 and TRBJ2-3; D possibly corresponds to TRBD1 (6 bases). Trimming took 5 bases from V and 0 from J, leaving 15 bases between them. Germline CDR1 reads ENHRY; CDR2 reads SYGVKD. This CDR3 is 16 amino acids long. The CDR3 loop reads CAISQLGAVSTDTQYF. The CDR3, as DNA: TGTGCCATCAGTCAGTTGGGGGCCGTGAGCACAGATACGCAGTATTTT.

V gene TRBV7-9 combines with J gene TRBJ2-1; D unresolved. Germline V gene data show CDR1 as SEHNR and CDR2 as FQNEAQ (reference sequence). The CDR3 totals 15 residues. V dropped 0 bases and J dropped 4 bases, with 10 bases sitting between them. This CDR3 reads CASSLAGTQYNEQFF. CDR3 nucleotides: TGTGCCAGCAGCTTAGCGGGAACCCAGTACAATGAGCAGTTCTTC.

This chain joins TRBV10-1 and TRBJ1-2; no reliable D call. The V gene lost 1 base and the J gene lost 2 bases, with 2 bases spanning the gap. The CDR3 totals 12 residues. Germline V lookup: CDR1 WNHNN, CDR2 SYGVQD (reference sequence). CDR3 DNA: TGCGCCAGCAGTGAGTTGAACTATGGCTACACCTTC. Residues: CASSELNYGYTF.

This chain links TRBV21-1 with TRBJ2-1; the table assigns TRBD1, which was not confirmed against the DNA. TRBV21-1 is classified as a pseudogene. There are 17 residues in the CDR3. The chain's CDR3 is CASSKRRGGITYNEQFF. Here the CDR3 DNA reads TGTGCCAGCAGCAAACGGAGAGGGGGAATTACCTACAATGAGCAGTTCTTC.

J is TRBJ1-1 and V is TRBV9; D is perhaps TRBD1 (6 bases). V was trimmed by 4 bases and J by 1 base, leaving 14 bases between them. The CDR3 runs 15 residues. Germline V gives CDR1 SGDLS, CDR2 YYNGEE. The CDR3 DNA sequence: TGTGCCAGCAGCAAAATGGACAGTTCGAACACTGAAGCTTTCTTT. This gives the protein CASSKMDSSNTEAFF.

The CDR3 reads CASSILRGGNQPQHF. CDR3 bases: TGTGCCAGTAGTATTCTCAGGGGTGGTAATCAGCCCCAGCATTTT. V usage is TRBV19 and J usage is TRBJ1-5; D might be TRBD1 (6 bases). The CDR3 spans 15 residues. Germline CDR1 LNHDA, CDR2 SQIVND (reference sequence). Trimming took 3 bases from V and 4 from J, leaving 13 bases between them.

This clone turned up a few times. The chain has TRBV18 and TRBJ1-1, with no clear D. Germline V gives CDR1 KGHSH, CDR2 LQKENI. The germline V and J ends were trimmed by 1 base and 1 base, with 10 bases remaining between them. The CDR3 loop spans 15 amino acids. The CDR3 sequence: CASSPRRQENTEAFF. In DNA form, the CDR3 reads TGTGCCAGCTCACCACGTCGGCAGGAGAACACTGAAGCTTTCTTT.

The chain carries TRBV6-6 and TRBJ2-1; the D gene could be TRBD1 or TRBD2 (5 bases each). Germline CDR1 is MNHNY and CDR2 is SVGAGI (reference sequence). The CDR3 covers 15 residues. Trimming stripped 5 bases from V and 5 bases from J, with 16 bases between. The CDR3, as DNA: TGTGCCAGCAGTCCCCCCGGGACGCTTAACAATGAGCAGTTCTTC. Translation: CASSPPGTLNNEQFF.